A selection of T cell receptor beta chains follows, all from one sample in a study of T cell responses to AZD1222 COVID-19 vaccine. Measured with immunoSEQ multiplex PCR; TCRdb has only the in-frame clones, and not every one. The table records approximately 100,000 clones, about nine tenths of them present only once. The sample in question was peripheral blood, obtained on day 0 of AZD1222 vaccination. The receptors stem from an adult in good health. Both conserved end residues are part of each CDR3. The D gene is left open where the match is weak. Only part of the rows carry a size: once, few, many, or a class if the clone is expanded.

J,D,size,V,DNA,CDR3
TRBJ1-6,TRBD1,-,TRBV11-2,TGTGCCAGCAGCTTAAGGGGGACAGGGGCGGATTCACCCCTCCACTTT,CASSLRGTGADSPLHF
TRBJ2-5,-,-,TRBV7-9,TGTGCCAGCAGCTCTAACCGGCCTGAGACCCAGTACTTC,CASSSNRPETQYF
TRBJ1-2,-,-,TRBV7-3,TGTGCCAGCACCCTATCCAGGGAAATCGATGGCTACACCTTC,CASTLSREIDGYTF
TRBJ2-1,TRBD2,-,TRBV19,TGTGCCAGTAGTATGGGGCGGGGGGCCTACAATGAGCAGTTCTTC,CASSMGRGAYNEQFF
TRBJ1-5,-,-,TRBV6-5,TGTGCCAGCAAGAAAAGCAATCAGCCCCAGCATTTT,CASKKSNQPQHF
TRBJ2-7,TRBD1,-,TRBV2,TGTGCCAGCGGACTGACAGGGGGCGAGCAGTACTTC,CASGLTGGEQYF
TRBJ1-5,TRBD1,-,TRBV4-1,TGCGCCAGCAGCCAAGATGCCCGACAGGGGGGTCAGCCCCAGCATTTT,CASSQDARQGGQPQHF
TRBJ1-1,-,few,TRBV7-9,TGTGCCAGCAGCTTCCAACAGGGTTTTAACACTGAAGCTTTCTTT,CASSFQQGFNTEAFF
TRBJ1-1,-,-,TRBV7-8,TGTGCCAGCAGCTTAGGGTTGAGCAGCAACACTGAAGCTTTCTTT,CASSLGLSSNTEAFF
TRBJ1-1,-,-,TRBV4-2,TGTGCCAGCAGCCAAGATCCCCAGGGGCGGGGCACTGAAGCTTTCTTT,CASSQDPQGRGTEAFF
TRBJ2-1,-,-,TRBV7-8,TGTGCCAGCAGCTTATCAGCAGGGATCTTAACCGATGAGCAGTTCTTC,CASSLSAGILTDEQFF
TRBJ1-1,-,once,TRBV5-6,TGTGCCAGCAGCTGGGGGGGCTTGAACACTGAAGCTTTCTTT,CASSWGGLNTEAFF
TRBJ2-7,TRBD1,-,TRBV5-1,TGCGCCAGCAGCGTACAGGGACAGGCTGACGAGCAGTACTTC,CASSVQGQADEQYF
TRBJ1-1,-,-,TRBV28,TGTGCCAGCAGTTTAACCCGGGGGGGGACTGAAGCTTTCTTT,CASSLTRGGTEAFF
TRBJ1-6,TRBD1,-,TRBV3-1/TRBV3-2,TGTGCCAGCAGCTCTACTTACCAGGGGGATAATTCACCCCTCCACTTT,CASSSTYQGDNSPLHF